This TCR beta chain was sequenced for a study of cytomegalovirus exposure and HLA in healthy donors (TCRdb year 2017). As for the study more broadly: An earlier analysis of roughly 500 of the donors reported roughly 300 Gb of sequence data and approximately 110 million unique TCR beta sequences from some 180 million T cells. An early release that covered about 600 HLA-typed donors contained approximately 290 gigabases of sequencing data and about 93 million unique TCR sequences. The genetic ancestry cluster associated with self-reported Caucasian donors included about 84% of the roughly 410 genotyped donors. The study aimed to test whether cataloging public T cell receptors could reveal signatures of past pathogen exposure. The study used immunosequencing to profile the T cell repertoires of under 700 subjects and linked those repertoires to cytomegalovirus serostatus. Along with the approximately 700-subject first cohort, a separate validation cohort of over a hundred different subjects was used. The study combined high-throughput TCR immunosequencing, statistical association of individual TCRs with disease status, and machine learning to predict cytomegalovirus infection status. In a later analysis, previously published TCR beta repertoires from roughly 710 donors were re-analyzed and high-resolution HLA genotyping was added so that TCR occurrence patterns could be studied. Rather than drawing on any new phenotypic data, the later analysis identified candidate immune exposures from TCR beta sequences and the way those sequences occurred across donors. An earlier analysis of fewer than 750 of the donors used high-throughput TCR beta sequencing to judge whether each TCR beta V gene segment behaved as functional or pseudogenic. Alongside the repertoire data, information on donor age, sex, ethnicity and CMV serostatus was compiled. In a later genetic analysis, genome-wide SNP genotypes for about three fifths of the roughly 670 donors were used, and that subset was treated as a discovery cohort. Every discovery cohort repertoire had been produced on one sequencing platform. HLA typing included class I and class II loci at four-digit resolution. Typing coverage differed by locus: A, B, C, DRB1 and DQB1 were typed in roughly 629-630 donors, DQA1 in 522, DPA1 in around 600, and DPB1 in roughly 470. Roughly 5 DR-DQ haplotypes were handled as single units for association and clustering, since linkage in the cohort was strong. On average, about 240,000 unique TCR beta nucleotide sequences were sequenced per donor among more than 350 genotyped donors of the cohort, with 15% to 20% of those sequences being non-productive. Study-level results and caveats: The cohort was sequenced for TCR beta chains only, and without alpha or paired-chain data the features that could be detected were limited. In both the original and validation cohorts, the classifier was reported to diagnose cytomegalovirus status with high specificity and sensitivity. According to a later analysis, most CMV-associated TCR beta chains appeared to be HLA-restricted, and the HLA associations seemed to be driven largely by CMV exposure. According to a later analysis, TCR association rates differed among HLA loci, with DRB1 alleles showing the most associated TCRs and HLA-C alleles showing the fewest. Compared with equally common non-associated chains, HLA-associated TCR beta chains in a later analysis were more clonally expanded and had lower generation probabilities. Sequencing depth was assumed to be roughly uniform across donors in the presence/absence analyses, though that assumption may not hold. A later genetic analysis reported fewer N-insertions in productive TCRs among donors in an Asian-associated ancestry cluster than the roughly 720-donor mean. A further reported finding was that TCR beta sequences accurately predicted the HLA-A and HLA-B alleles for most subjects in the first cohort. Because some donors lacked HLA typing at each locus, the association tests relied only on the typed subset. An earlier analysis of approximately 500 of the donors showed that most TCR beta V segments appeared in productive rearrangements either about 87% or about 30% of the time, which broadly matched IMGT annotations. A group of highly shared sequence variants was considered likely to be a technical artifact of the sequencing pipeline. When HLA alleles, especially DR and DQ, strongly co-occurred, attributing TCR associations to individual alleles was difficult. Linkage disequilibrium might explain the correlated functional status among segregating V segments, but an unknown experimental factor could not be excluded. Because the 87-base-pair reads could not distinguish some IMGT-functional V segments, including TRBV6-2 and TRBV6-3, those segments were excluded. While some public TCRs were present in many individuals, most TCR sequences turned up only very rarely across donors. A few of the identified cytomegalovirus-associated TCR beta chains were confirmed in vitro to be specific for cytomegalovirus antigens. The authors suggested that the approach could potentially be extended to other disease states and immunological phenotypes. An association between a missense DCLRE1C variant and V-gene and J-gene trimming of TCR beta chains was found in a later genetic analysis and replicated in an independent cohort. For the cohort, immune exposure information was limited to CMV serostatus. In a later analysis, several top co-occurrence clusters were reported to appear linked to parvovirus B19, influenza, CMV and Epstein-Barr virus. Specific HLA alleles were associated with 15,000 to 20,000 TCR beta sequences at a false discovery rate of 0.05 in a later analysis. The earlier analysis of some 560 of the donors excluded some 16 rarely observed V segments, including chromosome 9 orphons, because counts were too low. The study listed 150 to 200 TCR beta chains as associated with cytomegalovirus.

The V and J ends are trimmed by 4 bases and 3 bases, leaving 19 bases between them. The germline V gene encodes CDR1 SNHLY and CDR2 FYNNEI. The CDR3 has 17 amino acids, counting the end cysteine and phenylalanine. The retained sequence is limited to the CDR3, 51 bases, with the frame set at the first base. The cohort consisted of 670 or so healthy bone marrow donors. At the time of sampling, every cohort member was nominally healthy, though immune exposures that went unrecorded were likely present. The donor tested CMV seronegative and was one of the 352 seronegative cohort members. A peripheral blood sample was collected from each donor, and TCR beta sequencing was performed on peripheral blood mononuclear cells. The Qiagen DNeasy Blood Extraction Kit was used to extract genomic DNA from the blood cell samples. The library relied on the immunoSEQ multiplex PCR assay. A mixture of 60 forward primers for TCR Vbeta segments and 13 reverse primers for TCR Jbeta segments was used in the multiplex PCR. The CDR3 region of rearranged TCR beta genes was amplified from genomic DNA with a multiplex PCR assay. The amplified TCR beta libraries were sequenced on the Illumina HiSeq System as 87-base-pair reads. Under the source paper's analysis protocol: A later analysis tallied 75 million to 95 million unique TCR beta chains across the approximately 670 repertoires, and around 9.9 million of those chains were shared by two or more donors. A nearest-neighbor algorithm error-corrected the raw reads and collapsed the reads into unique sequences, merging closely related sequences to remove PCR and sequencing errors. CDR3 sequences were aligned to IMGT reference sequences to assign V, D and J gene segments. For a sequence to be retained, a match of at least six nucleotides to both a V gene segment and a J gene segment was required. Rearrangements were classified as productive when the CDR3 lacked stop codons and remained in frame with V and J, and all other rearrangements were classified as non-productive. CDR3 was defined according to IMGT convention as the region running from the second conserved V-encoded cysteine to the conserved J-encoded phenylalanine. The earlier analysis of a few hundred of the donors excluded sequences that lacked an unambiguous match to a single V gene segment. An earlier analysis of 587 of the donors called V segments functional above 56.7% productive rearrangements and segregating when the between-donor standard deviation exceeded 5%. A statistical classification framework was built for diagnosing cytomegalovirus status from the catalog of TCR beta chain sequences. V and J gene assignment, in a later analysis, came from comparing TCR nucleotide sequences with IMGT/GENE-DB human TR gene sequences. The TCRdist pipeline was used in a later analysis to assign CDR3 sequences and most-parsimonious VDJ recombination scenarios. In a later analysis, each TCR beta chain was defined by its CDR3 amino acid sequence together with its V-gene family, and reads lacking a unique V-gene family were excluded. To address suspected cross-contamination and a sequencing artifact, a later analysis removed under 600 highly shared, low-generation-probability nucleotide sequences. In a later analysis, a clonal expansion index was calculated for each public chain from normalized within-repertoire ranks of inferred template counts. In a later analysis, generation probabilities were computed with a VDJ recombination model fitted to out-of-frame rearrangements, and the resulting probabilities were checked against IGoR. Hypergeometric tests were used in a later analysis to score TCR-TCR, TCR-HLA and TCR-CMV co-occurrence, with a repertoire-size bias correction applied to the TCR pairs. To estimate false discovery rates, a later analysis permuted the HLA or CMV assignments 20 times. In a later analysis, co-occurring TCRs were grouped with DBSCAN, and TCRdist sequence similarity was added when clustering was performed within HLA-allele-positive subsets. For co-occurrence clustering, repertoires with fewer than 30,000 or more than 120,000 public chains were excluded, along with a handful of repertoires with anomalous nucleotide sharing. The source is immuneACCESS, and TCRdb retained only in-frame sequences with V and J called. Part of the clones is not carried over; for the studies checked, unresolved V genes explain less than half of this, and the remainder is unexplained. Clone size and the V and J calls come from that table; the DNA yielded D and trimming. The sample yields about 230,000 clones; around 80% were counted once. Approximately 0.62% of the sample goes to the ten largest clones.

This clone was counted a few times. The antigen it recognizes is unknown. No base-level quality is on record; no much larger clone is a single base apart. This TCR was sampled from a woman aged 40 to 55 in good health and CMV-seronegative. The chain employs TRBV2 and TRBJ1-3; TRBD1 could be the D gene, as 6 bases match. What was sequenced was PBMCs. The sequenced DNA is TGTGCCAGCAGTGCCGTAACAGGGATTGGGGGTGGAAACACCATATATTTT. The encoded protein is CASSAVTGIGGGNTIYF. Here the CDR3 is joined to the reference TRBV2 and TRBJ1-3 genes, and the full variable domain is: EPEVTQTPSHQVTQMGQEVILRCVPISNHLYFYWYRQILGQKVEFLVSFYNNEISEKSEIFDDQFSVERPDGSNFTLKIRSTKLEDSAMYFCASSAVTGIGGGNTIYFGEGSWLTVV.